The clone carrying this TCR beta chain occurred many times. The antigen remains undetermined. This sample is drawn from a study of T cell repertoires in cytomegalovirus infection. Whole-study context: CMV infection plus the matching HLA type was flagged by public TCR beta signatures.

MiXCR, applied by TCRdb to the reads, yields one record per CDR3 protein. The repertoire has approximately 400,000 distinct CDR3 sequences, approximately 33% of them found once; the top ten carry about an eighth. This CDR3 has 14 amino acids. The germline gives CDR1 DFQATT, CDR2 SNEGSKA (reference sequence). Trimming pared 2 bases from V and 5 bases from J, leaving 13 bases between. Study results and caveats: Clonotype analysis showed dominance of the ex vivo response by HLA-C-restricted CMV-specific TCR beta clonotypes. Cumulative frequency (of public TCR beta family members) identified carriers of CMV plus the relevant HLA.

This rearrangement joins TRBV20-1 to TRBJ1-5; perhaps TRBD1 as D (5 bases). Input material: PBMCs. This receptor was obtained from a human donor in good health (CMV status not recorded). Some clones in this sample may be carry-over from other donors' samples. In DNA, the CDR3 is TGCAGTGCTAGACTTCGGGGCCGAGATCAGCCCCAGCATTTT. Its protein product is CSARLRGRDQPQHF.